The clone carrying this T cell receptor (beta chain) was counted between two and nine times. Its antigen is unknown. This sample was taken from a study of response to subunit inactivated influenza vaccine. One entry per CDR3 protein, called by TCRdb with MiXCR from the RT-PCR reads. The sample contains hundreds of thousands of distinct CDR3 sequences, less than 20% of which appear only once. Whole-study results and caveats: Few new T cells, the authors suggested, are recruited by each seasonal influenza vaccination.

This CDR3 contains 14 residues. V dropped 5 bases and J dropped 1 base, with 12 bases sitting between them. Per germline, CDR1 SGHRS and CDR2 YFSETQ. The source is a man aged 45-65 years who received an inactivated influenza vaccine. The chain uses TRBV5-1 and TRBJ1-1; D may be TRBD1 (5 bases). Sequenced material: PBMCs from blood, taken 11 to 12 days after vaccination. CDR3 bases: TGCGCCAGCAGACACGGACAACAGAACACTGAAGCTTTCTTT. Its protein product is CASRHGQQNTEAFF.